The clone carrying this T cell receptor (beta chain) is a singleton in its sample. The record originates from a study of blood T cell repertoires in COVID-19. About the study: Sites across the United States, Italy and Spain contributed samples from acute and convalescent COVID-19. From T cells, B-cell-depleted T cells, or PBMCs came the material, which was cDNA or gDNA.

The V end was cut by 0 bases, the J end by 1 base, with 10 bases between. CDR3 size: 16 residues. CDR1 is SGHRS and CDR2 is YFSETQ in the germline V gene. In the original processing: Estimated nucleated cell counts came from reference gene primer amplification. TCRdb's table, derived via immunoSEQ multiplex PCR, lists solely in-frame clones and lacks some. The V and J calls and clone size come from that table; D and trimming were worked out from the DNA. The profile shows under 200,000 clones, about 83% of them singletons. The origin of this receptor is a man between 60 and 75 years old with acute or convalescent COVID-19. The sequenced sample consisted of peripheral blood. The chain is built from TRBV5-1 and TRBJ1-4; tentatively, D is TRBD1 (6 bases). The CDR3 nucleotides are TGCGCCAGCAGCTTGGCAGGGGCAGGAACTAATGAAAAACTGTTTTTT. Translation gives CASSLAGAGTNEKLFF.